Sequencing of this T cell receptor (beta chain) was carried out in a study of blood T cell repertoires in COVID-19. Overall study: Some COVID-19 samples were acute and others convalescent; all came from the United States, Italy and Spain. T cells, B-cell-depleted T cells, or PBMCs provided the cDNA or gDNA that served as material.

CDR1 is SGHRS, CDR2 YFSETQ, per germline. The CDR3 runs 16 residues. J lost 8 bases, V lost 4 bases, and 12 bases had no gene match. Source study methods: Amplification of reference gene primers provided the estimated nucleated cell counts. Generated by immunoSEQ multiplex PCR, the TCRdb table keeps only in-frame clones and is missing some. V and J calls and clone size are as listed in that table; D and trimming were resolved from the DNA. Of approximately 240,000 clones listed, around four fifths are singletons. The sample taken for sequencing was peripheral blood. The TCR sequence derives from a woman older than 75 with active or convalescent COVID-19. V is TRBV5-1 and J is TRBJ2-1, with 10 bases that match TRBD2. CDR3 nucleotide sequence: TGCGCCAGCAGCCCTTTGACTAGCGGGCTGGGCGATGAGCAGTTCTTC. It is translated as CASSPLTSGLGDEQFF.